This T cell receptor (beta chain) was sequenced during a study of blood T cell repertoires in COVID-19. Study information: Some COVID-19 samples were acute and others convalescent; all came from the United States, Italy and Spain.

One Seattle source followed patients from active infection through their disease course. Trimming cost V 0 bases and J 4 bases; bases outside gene matches: 12. The CDR3 totals 18 residues. The germline CDR1 and CDR2 sequences are SEHNR and FQNEAQ (reference sequence). Sequencing used immunoSEQ multiplex PCR; TCRdb keeps in-frame clones, though not all of them. The data show some 180,000 clones, approximately 91% seen once. Material for sequencing was peripheral blood. This chain joins TRBV7-9 and TRBJ2-1; 7 nucleotides align to TRBD2. This clonotype originated in a man aged 18-30 years with COVID-19, enrolled during active disease. DNA of the CDR3: TGTGCCAGCAGCTTAGCCGCTCTTGGACTAGGGTCTTACAATGAGCAGTTCTTC. It translates to CASSLAALGLGSYNEQFF.